This section outlines one T cell receptor (beta chain) sequence together with its context. Its cognate antigen is unknown. These data belong to a study of OX40 agonist ivuxolimab in advanced cancers. The data were produced by immunoSEQ multiplex PCR, yet TCRdb's version contains in-frame clones alone and is incomplete. Of some 100,000 clones listed, 84% are singletons. The CDR3 extends over 14 amino acids. Trimming removed 2 bases from V and 9 bases from J, with 16 bases in between. Germline CDR1 MNHEY, CDR2 SVGAGI. Study-wide results and limits: Averaging showed that CD8+ T cells had more expanded clones than CD4+ did.

J is TRBJ1-2 and V is TRBV6-5; D gene uncertain. The TCR was taken from an adult with an advanced solid tumor such as melanoma, head and neck, liver or kidney cancer. The sample consisted of CD4+ or CD8+ T cells sorted from blood, taken in a trial of the OX40 agonist ivuxolimab. The CDR3 DNA follows: TGTGCCAGCAGTTACGGCTGGGAATCGTTGAGCTACACCTTC. As protein: CASSYGWESLSYTF.